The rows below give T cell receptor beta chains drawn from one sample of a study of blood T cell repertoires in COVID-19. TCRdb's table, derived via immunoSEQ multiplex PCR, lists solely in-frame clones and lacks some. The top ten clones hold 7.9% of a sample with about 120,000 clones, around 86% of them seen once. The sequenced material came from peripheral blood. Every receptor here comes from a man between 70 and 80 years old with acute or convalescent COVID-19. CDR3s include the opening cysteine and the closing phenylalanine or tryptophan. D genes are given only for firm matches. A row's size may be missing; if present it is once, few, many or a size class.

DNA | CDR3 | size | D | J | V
TGTGCCAGCAGCTTAAATAAGGGGGTTTCCGGGGAGCTGTTTTTT | CASSLNKGVSGELFF | once | NA | TRBJ2-2 | TRBV7-9
TGTGCCAGTAGTTTACAGGGAAATTCACCCCTCCACTTT | CASSLQGNSPLHF | NA | NA | TRBJ1-6 | TRBV12-3/TRBV12-4
TGTGCCAGCAGCACCGGACAGGGGGACGACTATGGCTACACCTTC | CASSTGQGDDYGYTF | NA | NA | TRBJ1-2 | TRBV21-1
TGCGCCAGCAGCGCCCCGGGACAGGCGGGGACCACTGAAGCTTTCTTT | CASSAPGQAGTTEAFF | NA | TRBD1 | TRBJ1-1 | TRBV5-1
TGTGCCAGCTCACCACGACAGGGAAGTAGCAATCAGCCCCAGCATTTT | CASSPRQGSSNQPQHF | NA | TRBD1 | TRBJ1-5 | TRBV18
TGTGCCACCAGTGAGGGGAAAACAGGGGGCTATGGCTACACCTTC | CATSEGKTGGYGYTF | NA | TRBD1 | TRBJ1-2 | TRBV24-1
TGTGCCAGCACCTTGGCGGCAACTAATTCACCCCTCCACTTT | CASTLAATNSPLHF | once | NA | TRBJ1-6 | TRBV11-2
TGTGCCAGCAGCTCTGGAGGCCAGGCGGCGGGACAGCCCCAGCATTTT | CASSSGGQAAGQPQHF | NA | NA | TRBJ1-5 | TRBV5-4
TGCGCCAGCAGGTTAATAGCGGGAGGGCTCGATGAGCAGTTCTTC | CASRLIAGGLDEQFF | NA | TRBD2 | TRBJ2-1 | TRBV5-1
TGCGCCAGCAGCGACCGTTCTAGCTCCTATAATTCACCCCTCCACTTT | CASSDRSSSYNSPLHF | NA | NA | TRBJ1-6 | TRBV5-1
TGTGCCAGCAGCCCCCAGCGGACTAGGGGGACCGGGGAGCTGTTTTTT | CASSPQRTRGTGELFF | NA | NA | TRBJ2-2 | TRBV3-1/TRBV3-2
TGCGCCAGCAGCTTTGGGACATTGAACACTGAAGCTTTCTTT | CASSFGTLNTEAFF | NA | NA | TRBJ1-1 | TRBV5-1
TGTGCCAGCAGCCTAGGAGGACTAGCGGGGGTCACAGATACGCAGTATTTT | CASSLGGLAGVTDTQYF | NA | TRBD2 | TRBJ2-3 | TRBV7-3
TGTGCCAGCCGACAGGGGTCTGAAAAACTGTTTTTT | CASRQGSEKLFF | NA | TRBD1 | TRBJ1-4 | TRBV28
TGTGCCTGGAGCAGGCCACTAGCCAAAAACATTCAGTACTTC | CAWSRPLAKNIQYF | NA | NA | TRBJ2-4 | TRBV30
TGCAGTGCCCAGAATGGAAACACCATATATTTT | CSAQNGNTIYF | NA | NA | TRBJ1-3 | TRBV20-1
TGTGCCAGCAGGCCCGCAGGGCTTGAAAAACTGTTTTTT | CASRPAGLEKLFF | NA | NA | TRBJ1-4 | TRBV28
TGTGCCAGTAGTATAGGAGAGTCGGACACTGAAGCTTTCTTT | CASSIGESDTEAFF | NA | NA | TRBJ1-1 | TRBV19
TGTGCCAGCATCGAACTAGCGGGAGAAGAGACCCAGTACTTC | CASIELAGEETQYF | NA | TRBD2 | TRBJ2-5 | TRBV2
TGTGCCTGGAGTGTGGAGGGGGCCGGTGGCTACACCTTC | CAWSVEGAGGYTF | NA | TRBD1 | TRBJ1-2 | TRBV30
TGCGCCAGCAGCTTGGATACAGGGCATGGCTACACCTTC | CASSLDTGHGYTF | NA | NA | TRBJ1-2 | TRBV5-1
TGTGCCAGCAGTTTATTGAGGGAGACCCAGTACTTC | CASSLLRETQYF | once | NA | TRBJ2-5 | TRBV28
TGTGCCATCAGAGCCGGGACAGGGTCGTACACTGAAGCTTTCTTT | CAIRAGTGSYTEAFF | NA | TRBD1 | TRBJ1-1 | TRBV10-3
TGTGCCAGCACCTTTCAGATCCTGAACACTGAAGCTTTCTTT | CASTFQILNTEAFF | NA | NA | TRBJ1-1 | TRBV28
TGTGCCATCAGTGAGTCACCGGGACTAGCAGCGTATGAGCAGTTCTTC | CAISESPGLAAYEQFF | NA | TRBD2 | TRBJ2-1 | TRBV10-3
TGTGCCAGCTCACCAACTCTTCAAGAGACCCAGTACTTC | CASSPTLQETQYF | NA | NA | TRBJ2-5 | TRBV18
TGTGCCAGCAGTTTAAGTCTGGGGCGGATTAGGAACACTGAAGCTTTCTTT | CASSLSLGRIRNTEAFF | NA | NA | TRBJ1-1 | TRBV28
TGCGCCAGCAGCTCCCTAGTTAATACGGGACTAGCGGGAGGGCCCGCGTCCTACGAGCAGTACTTC | CASSSLVNTGLAGGPASYEQYF | NA | TRBD2 | TRBJ2-7 | TRBV5-1
TGCAGCGCCGGAAACAGGCTCCCGGTCTACGAGCAGTACTTC | CSAGNRLPVYEQYF | NA | NA | TRBJ2-7 | TRBV29-1
TGTGCCAGCAGTACGGGGACAGTTGCCGCTTTCTTT | CASSTGTVAAFF | few | TRBD1 | TRBJ1-1 | TRBV28
TGCGCCAGCAGCTTATCCGCGGGACAGGGGACCGAGCAGTACTTC | CASSLSAGQGTEQYF | NA | TRBD1 | TRBJ2-7 | TRBV5-1
TGCGCCAGCAGCCCGTCCCTGACAGGGGGTACCGGGGAGCTGTTTTTT | CASSPSLTGGTGELFF | NA | TRBD1 | TRBJ2-2 | TRBV5-1
TGTGCCAGCAGCCTACCCGGGACAGGGTCGGGCGAGCAGTACTTC | CASSLPGTGSGEQYF | NA | TRBD1 | TRBJ2-7 | TRBV5-6
TGTGCCAGCAGCCCACAGGGGAGCACTGAAGCTTTCTTT | CASSPQGSTEAFF | NA | TRBD1 | TRBJ1-1 | TRBV6-5
TGTGCCAGTACTACACAGGGGGCGACTGAAAAACTGTTTTTT | CASTTQGATEKLFF | NA | TRBD1 | TRBJ1-4 | TRBV19
TGCGCCAGCAGCACGGGGACAGGGGGAAACACTGAAGCTTTCTTT | CASSTGTGGNTEAFF | NA | TRBD1 | TRBJ1-1 | TRBV5-1
TGCGCCAGCAGCCAGCCGGGACAGCCTGAAGCTTTCTTT | CASSQPGQPEAFF | NA | TRBD1 | TRBJ1-1 | TRBV5-1
TGTGCCACCAGTGATTGGGACCGGGACAGAACAGATACGCAGTATTTT | CATSDWDRDRTDTQYF | few | TRBD1 | TRBJ2-3 | TRBV24-1
TGTGCCAGCAGCTTTTCAGGGGGCGGGCGGGGTGAGCAGTTCTTC | CASSFSGGGRGEQFF | NA | TRBD1 | TRBJ2-1 | TRBV7-9
TGTGCCTCAGGTGAAGGGAGCTCCTACAATGAGCAGTTCTTC | CASGEGSSYNEQFF | NA | NA | TRBJ2-1 | TRBV19
TGTGCCAGCAGCTTTGGCCTTAACTATGGCTACACCTTC | CASSFGLNYGYTF | NA | NA | TRBJ1-2 | TRBV7-3
TGTGCCAGCAGCCCCCGGGGGGCGAAGGACAGACTGGCCGAGCAGTACTTC | CASSPRGAKDRLAEQYF | NA | NA | TRBJ2-7 | TRBV21-1
TGTGCCAGTAGTAGATCCACCGGACAGGGGGCTTCACCCCTCCACTTT | CASSRSTGQGASPLHF | NA | TRBD1 | TRBJ1-6 | TRBV19
TGTGCCAGCAGCCCTCAAGGGGTGAGTGAGCAGTTCTTC | CASSPQGVSEQFF | NA | NA | TRBJ2-1 | TRBV5-4
TGTGCCAGCCAGGGGGCGGGCGTCTCTGGAAACACCATATATTTT | CASQGAGVSGNTIYF | NA | TRBD1 | TRBJ1-3 | TRBV28
TGTGCCAGCAGCTTGTCTGGACAGGGGGCTGGGGCCAACGTCCTGACTTTC | CASSLSGQGAGANVLTF | NA | TRBD1 | TRBJ2-6 | TRBV5-6
TGTGCCACCAGTGATTTCAAGGGGGGGATCTACGAGCAGTACTTC | CATSDFKGGIYEQYF | few | NA | TRBJ2-7 | TRBV24-1
TGTGCCAGCAGCCAAGTGGCAGGGCAACTGAGCACAGATACGCAGTATTTT | CASSQVAGQLSTDTQYF | NA | NA | TRBJ2-3 | TRBV3-1/TRBV3-2
TGTGCCAGCAGTACGACAGTGGGCACTGAAGCTTTCTTT | CASSTTVGTEAFF | NA | NA | TRBJ1-1 | TRBV12-3/TRBV12-4
TGTGCCAGCAGTAGGACTAGTGACATAAAGACCCAGTACTTC | CASSRTSDIKTQYF | NA | TRBD2 | TRBJ2-5 | TRBV6-5
TGTGCCAGCAGCTTATTTGCGGGAGGGCCTCAGAGTGAGCAGTTCTTC | CASSLFAGGPQSEQFF | NA | TRBD2 | TRBJ2-1 | TRBV7-9
TGTGCCAGCACCCTGGGCGACCGAAGTAACTATGGCTACACCTTC | CASTLGDRSNYGYTF | NA | NA | TRBJ1-2 | TRBV7-9
TGTGCCAGCAGCACAGGTTATCCCGGGGAGCTGTTTTTT | CASSTGYPGELFF | NA | NA | TRBJ2-2 | TRBV6-4
TGTGCCAGCACTCCGACAGGGGCAAAAAACATTCAGTACTTC | CASTPTGAKNIQYF | NA | TRBD1 | TRBJ2-4 | TRBV6-6
TGTGCCAGCAGCTTAACTGGACAGGGAGGTACCTACGAGCAGTACTTC | CASSLTGQGGTYEQYF | few | TRBD1 | TRBJ2-7 | TRBV7-3
TGTGCCATCTGGACAGGGCCCCCCGGGGAGCTGTTTTTT | CAIWTGPPGELFF | NA | TRBD1 | TRBJ2-2 | TRBV10-3
TGTGCCAGCACCTTAGGAGCGGGGGGGCCGGGTGAGCAGTTCTTC | CASTLGAGGPGEQFF | few | TRBD2 | TRBJ2-1 | TRBV11-2